This T cell receptor (beta chain) was found in a study of Ad26.COV2.S vaccination and SARS-CoV-2 variants. The overall study: Dosing was one shot or two shots 56 days apart. Study-wide results and limits: Once vaccination had occurred, spike-specific CD8+ and CD4+ T cell responses reportedly showed substantial breadth.

Germline V gives CDR1 MNHEY, CDR2 SMNVEV (reference sequence). The CDR3 has 14 amino acids. Trimming left V 5 bases short and J 1 base short, with 11 bases between. A note on this clone: Its antigen remains unidentified.

Assay used: immunoSEQ multiplex PCR; TCRdb lists only in-frame clones, some missing. The repertoire holds hundreds of thousands of clones, with about nine tenths as singletons. Treatment reported: around 19 received Ad26.COV2.S at low or high dose, single or two shots; roughly 5 received placebo; per-sample allocation not given. Sampling took place 63 days after the first vaccine or placebo injection. Boston supplied an adult donor aged 18-55 years. The receptor's source is a person between 18 and 65 years old who received the Ad26.COV2.S COVID-19 vaccine or a placebo. The chain is built from TRBV27 and TRBJ1-1, with a possible D match to TRBD1 (6 bases). The sample was peripheral blood, taken in a trial of Ad26.COV2.S vaccine versus placebo. In nucleotides, the CDR3 is TGTGCCAGCAGTCCCGGGACACAGAACACTGAAGCTTTCTTT. This gives the protein CASSPGTQNTEAFF.